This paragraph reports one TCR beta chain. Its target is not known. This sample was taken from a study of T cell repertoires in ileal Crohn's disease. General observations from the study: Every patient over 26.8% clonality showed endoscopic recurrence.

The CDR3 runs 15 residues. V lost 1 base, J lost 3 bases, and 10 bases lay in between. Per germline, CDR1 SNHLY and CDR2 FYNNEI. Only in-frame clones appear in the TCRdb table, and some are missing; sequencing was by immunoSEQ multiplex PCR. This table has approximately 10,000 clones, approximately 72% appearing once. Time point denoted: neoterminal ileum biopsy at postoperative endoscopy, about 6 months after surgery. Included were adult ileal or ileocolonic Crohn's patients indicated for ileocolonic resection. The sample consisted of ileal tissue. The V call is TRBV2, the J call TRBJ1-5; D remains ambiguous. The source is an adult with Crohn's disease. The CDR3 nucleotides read TGTGCCAGCAGTGAAGGGGCGAACAACAATCAGCCCCAGCATTTT. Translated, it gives CASSEGANNNQPQHF.